The 7 T cell receptor beta chains in this list originate from one sample, sequenced in a study of T cell responses to AZD1222 COVID-19 vaccine. Using immunoSEQ multiplex PCR, the repertoire was profiled, and TCRdb retains in-frame clones only, with some absent. Among some 140,000 clones listed, 88% were seen once. This specimen consisted of peripheral blood, obtained on day 0 of AZD1222 vaccination. These receptors originate from an adult in good health.

The rearrangement links TRBV4-3 to TRBJ1-2; D unresolved. In germline, CDR1 is LGHNA, CDR2 YSLEER. The CDR3 has 13 residues. V was pared by 1 base and J by 3 bases, with 6 bases between. CDR3: CASSQAGDYGYTF. The CDR3 DNA is TGCGCCAGCAGCCAAGCGGGCGACTATGGCTACACCTTC.

This chain joins TRBV7-2 and TRBJ2-3, with 7 bases identical to TRBD1. In germline, CDR1 is SGHTA, CDR2 FQGNSA. The CDR3 has 16 amino acids. V was pared by 4 bases and J by 0 bases, with 7 bases of the junction left unmatched. CDR3 region: CASSSTPGQSTDTQYF. Written as DNA, the CDR3 is TGTGCCAGCAGCTCAACACCGGGACAGAGCACAGATACGCAGTATTTT.

The chain is built from TRBV6-5 and TRBJ1-1; D perhaps matches TRBD1 (5 bases). CDR3 length: 15 amino acids. Germline V gene lookup returns CDR1 MNHEY and CDR2 SVGAGI. Between the trimmed V and J ends, which lost 2 bases and 3 bases, there was a span of 13 bases. CDR3 in amino acids: CASSYKEGYYTEAFF. DNA for the CDR3: TGTGCCAGCAGTTACAAGGAGGGGTATTACACTGAAGCTTTCTTT.

This clone was recorded a few times. This sequence joins TRBV5-6 and TRBJ2-7; 7 bases are a match to TRBD2. Germline-derived CDR1 and CDR2 are SGHDT and YYEEEE. The V and J ends lost 4 bases and 0 bases, in that order; junction bases with no gene match: 4. The CDR3 is 14 residues long. This chain's CDR3 is CASSRASGSYEQYF. CDR3 nucleotides: TGTGCCAGCAGCAGGGCTAGCGGCTCCTACGAGCAGTACTTC.

The chain joins TRBV5-1 to TRBJ2-7, with D hard to call. Trimming took 6 bases from V and 0 from J, leaving 13 bases between them. The CDR3 sequence is 14 residues long. CDR1 is SGHRS and CDR2 is YFSETQ in the germline V gene. The CDR3 is CASTLDGSSYEQYF. The CDR3 DNA reads as TGCGCCAGCACTCTGGACGGTAGCTCCTACGAGCAGTACTTC.

The chain links TRBV7-8 to TRBJ1-2, with 9 bases matching TRBD1. The germline gives CDR1 SGHVS, CDR2 FQNEAQ. The V gene end was trimmed by 4 bases and the J gene end by 2 bases; junction bases not matched to a gene: 5. CDR3 length: 15 amino acids. CDR3 sequence: CASSSSGQGNYGYTF. In DNA form, the CDR3 reads TGTGCCAGCAGCTCTAGTGGACAGGGGAACTATGGCTACACCTTC.

J is TRBJ1-2 and V is TRBV4-1; no clear D gene. CDR1 is MGHRA, CDR2 YSYEKL, per germline. The CDR3 runs to 15 residues. The V and J ends lost 0 bases and 7 bases respectively, with 15 bases between them. Here the CDR3 DNA reads TGCGCCAGCAGCCAAGAACAACGGATAATATCTGGCTACACCTTC. Its protein product is CASSQEQRIISGYTF.